This TCR beta chain appears in the sequencing data of a study of cytomegalovirus exposure and HLA in healthy donors. Study in general: The roughly 670 first-cohort repertoires and the roughly 120 validation repertoires shared the same platform, a later analysis reported.

This clone was observed once. Its target is unknown. Deletions cut 2 bases from V and 3 bases from J, with 11 bases between. This CDR3 comprises 14 residues. Germline-derived CDR1 and CDR2 are SGHRS and YFSETQ. Findings and caveats of the study: Confirmation in vitro established that three CMV-associated chains were specific for CMV antigens. Cytomegalovirus association was assigned to over 150 TCR beta chains.

The donors were part of the validation cohort of 100 to 150 subjects. That cohort was separate from the first cohort, which comprised under 700 subjects. Generated by immunoSEQ multiplex PCR, the TCRdb table keeps only in-frame clones and is missing some. Of 350,000 or so clones in the sample, about nine tenths were seen once. This sequence joins TRBV5-1 and TRBJ2-5, with D maybe TRBD2 (6 bases). Sample: PBMCs. The sequence was obtained from a woman aged 18-29 years in good health and CMV-seronegative. The CDR3 DNA reads as TGCGCCAGCAGCTTCCCCGGGAGAGAAGAGACCCAGTACTTC. Protein sequence: CASSFPGREETQYF.